This T cell receptor beta chain was captured in a study of T cell responses to AZD1222 COVID-19 vaccine. Findings and limits, study-wide: The sample set comprised mostly white British donors with more females, and clonal diversity was possibly underestimated. At baseline, seropositivity was found in only a handful of AZD1222 recipients. Receipt of two AZD1222 doses was followed by a rise in Spike-specific TCR breadth and depth. Regions 160-218 and 743-854 held dominance among vaccine-associated CD4 TCRs, which spanned spike.

Looked up from germline, CDR1 is LNHDA and CDR2 is SQIVND (reference sequence). This CDR3 region has 16 residues. Losses at the gene ends were 1 base for V and 4 bases for J; bases not matched to a gene: 7. Regarding this clone: Its specificity is unknown.

Sequenced by immunoSEQ multiplex PCR; TCRdb stores in-frame clones only, minus some. The sample contains roughly 100,000 clones, almost 90% of which appear only once. The chain links TRBV19 to TRBJ2-3, with 8 bases matching TRBD2. The receptor comes from an adult in good health. Here the sequenced sample was peripheral blood, taken on day 0 of AZD1222 vaccination. CDR3 residues: CASSIAGAGVSDTQYF. CDR3 nucleotide sequence: TGTGCCAGTAGTATAGCCGGAGCGGGAGTGTCAGATACGCAGTATTTT.